A single sample is the source of the 7 T cell receptor beta chains below, sequenced in a study of vaccination and CD4 T cells after COVID-19. Treatment of the sample: approximately nine-day PBMC culture with coronavirus spike peptide pools or control peptides (ViraFEST assay). Cultured CD4+ T cell DNA underwent sequencing with the Oncomine TCR Beta short-read assay. TCRdb re-called the PCR reads with MiXCR, one entry per CDR3 protein. Here the sample spans about 15,000 distinct CDR3 sequences, about 48% being singletons. Which antigens these TCRs recognize remains unknown. Material: CD4+ T cells from blood, cultured in vitro. The receptor source for this set is a human donor who had recovered from COVID-19.

This chain links TRBV28 with TRBJ2-5; D might be TRBD1 or TRBD2, each matching 5 bases. The CDR3 length is 14 residues. Trimming stripped 3 bases from V and 5 bases from J, with 13 bases between. In germline, CDR1 is MDHEN, CDR2 SYDVKM. The CDR3 DNA reads as TGTGCCAGCAGTTTGGCCGTGGGGGTGGAGACCCAGTACTTC. It translates to CASSLAVGVETQYF.

This chain joins TRBV5-1 and TRBJ1-6, with 7 bases that match TRBD1. Looked up from germline, CDR1 is SGHRS and CDR2 is YFSETQ. J gave up 12 bases and V 0 bases, and 18 bases lay outside the gene matches. This CDR3 is 18 amino acids long. In nucleotides, the CDR3 is TGCGCCAGCAGCTTGGGGGCCGGGGACAGTAAGTGGTCCCTACCCCTCCACTTT. It yields the protein CASSLGAGDSKWSLPLHF.

The chain combines TRBV20-1 with TRBJ1-2; the D is unclear. Germline-derived CDR1 and CDR2 are DFQATT and SNEGSKA (reference sequence). The CDR3 sequence is 15 residues long. V dropped 2 bases and J dropped 0 bases, with 13 bases sitting between them. CDR3 DNA: TGCAGTGCTAGAAAAACAGATACCTCTAACTATGGCTACACCTTC. Translation gives CSARKTDTSNYGYTF.

This clonotype was seen a single time. CDR3 protein: CSATTSGGYNEQFF. The CDR3 DNA follows: TGCAGTGCAACTACTAGCGGCGGATACAATGAGCAGTTCTTC. The rearrangement uses TRBV20-1 and TRBJ2-1, with 8 nucleotides matching TRBD2. Germline loops: CDR1 DFQATT, CDR2 SNEGSKA (reference sequence). V lost 6 bases to trimming and J lost 4 bases; unmatched junction nucleotides: 8. CDR3 size: 14 residues.

This clonotype showed up just a few times. V usage is TRBV15 and J usage is TRBJ2-7; D may be TRBD1 (6 bases). The V end lost 2 bases, the J end lost 6 bases, and 20 bases lay between the germline ends. Germline CDR1 reads LNHNV; CDR2 reads YYDKDF (reference sequence). The CDR3 extends over 16 amino acids. The CDR3 DNA reads TGTGCCACCAGCAGAAAAATACAGGGTGGTGACTCCGAGCAGTACTTC. This sequence encodes CATSRKIQGGDSEQYF.

V gene TRBV18 combines with J gene TRBJ1-2; D not certain. There are 15 residues in the CDR3. The germline V gene has CDR1 KGHSH and CDR2 LQKENI. Trimming removed 5 bases from V and 2 bases from J, with 15 bases in between. CDR3 DNA sequence: TGTGCCAGCTCAAGGTCGGACTTGGGGAACTATGGCTACACCTTC. Translation: CASSRSDLGNYGYTF.

This clonotype was observed a handful of times. The J gene is TRBJ1-2, the V gene TRBV20-1; D remains ambiguous. Deletions cut 5 bases from V and 4 bases from J, with 17 bases between. CDR3 length equals 14 residues. Germline V CDR1 and CDR2: DFQATT, SNEGSKA (reference sequence). The CDR3 DNA is TGCAGTGCTCCCGTTTTTCAGGATTCCTATGGCTACACCTTC. The encoded protein is CSAPVFQDSYGYTF.